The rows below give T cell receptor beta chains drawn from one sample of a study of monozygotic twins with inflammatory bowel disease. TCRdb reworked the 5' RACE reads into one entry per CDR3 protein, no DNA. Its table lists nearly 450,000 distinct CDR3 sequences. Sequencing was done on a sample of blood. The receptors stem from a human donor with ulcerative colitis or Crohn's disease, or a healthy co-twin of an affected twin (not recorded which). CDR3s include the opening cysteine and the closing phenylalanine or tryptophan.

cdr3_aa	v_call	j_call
CAISASGITGELFF	TRBV10-3	TRBJ2-2
CSAQTGSNYGYTF	TRBV20-1	TRBJ1-2
CASKGTVINSPLHF	TRBV7-8	TRBJ1-6
CASSGGTNTEAFF	TRBV7-9	TRBJ1-1
CASSQGTGGFYNEQFF	TRBV28	TRBJ2-1
CASSTGQGNSDTQYF	TRBV5-1	TRBJ2-3
CASSSKRGAYGYTF	TRBV6-6	TRBJ1-2
CASSQEWRNMNTEAFF	TRBV4-2	TRBJ1-1
CSVDLGYGYTF	TRBV29-1	TRBJ1-2
CASSYQTSGATYEQYF	TRBV6-5	TRBJ2-7
CASSLHETGGYNEQFF	TRBV7-6	TRBJ2-1
CASSYSWGGEQYF	TRBV4-2	TRBJ2-7
CASSPTDSYTEAFF	TRBV18	TRBJ1-1
CASSGYGQTNTEAFF	TRBV6-1	TRBJ1-1
CASSQDGTNSNEKLFF	TRBV4-2	TRBJ1-4
CASSLQGDGSYEQYF	TRBV6-1	TRBJ2-7
CASSPLVVVPQHF	TRBV12-3/TRBV12-4	TRBJ1-5
CASSLSTKFYGYTF	TRBV5-6	TRBJ1-2
CATSSSDRVETQYF	TRBV24-1	TRBJ2-5
CASSQAWDDSYNEQFF	TRBV7-9	TRBJ2-1
CSVALAYEQYF	TRBV29-1	TRBJ2-7
CASSSPNSGGTDTQYF	TRBV7-2	TRBJ2-3
CASSFLRGVQETQYF	TRBV10-2	TRBJ2-5
CSARGREVGTNEKLFF	TRBV20-1	TRBJ1-4
CSAGTAALNEKLFF	TRBV29-1	TRBJ1-4
CASRLGQGTEAFF	TRBV7-2	TRBJ1-1
CASSRTNRGTEAFF	TRBV6-1	TRBJ1-1
CASSYSGQHNEQFF	TRBV6-5	TRBJ2-1
CAWIDGGRRYGYTF	TRBV30	TRBJ1-2
CASSQSGRGRGLNYGYTF	TRBV4-3	TRBJ1-2
CAISDRLQGNNSPLHF	TRBV10-3	TRBJ1-6
CASYCRDRDREVAKNIQYF	TRBV5-1	TRBJ2-4
CSYGGGAQETQYF	TRBV20-1	TRBJ2-5
CASSQDGRGNEKLFF	TRBV4-3	TRBJ1-4
CASSPQGQGVYNEQFF	TRBV7-3	TRBJ2-1
CASSTGSGREQFF	TRBV5-4	TRBJ2-1
CASSQAASEQFF	TRBV4-1	TRBJ2-1
CASSLRPLTDTDTQYF	TRBV7-9	TRBJ2-3
CASSFGGNYEQYF	TRBV5-1	TRBJ2-7
CASSTQGAATDTQYF	TRBV5-6	TRBJ2-3
CASSLQGSSTGELFF	TRBV9	TRBJ2-2
CSAAQTGNTEAFF	TRBV20-1	TRBJ1-1
CASSLGQAGYEQYF	TRBV19	TRBJ2-7